This T cell receptor (beta chain) was recovered during a study of technical replicates of blood from a few donors. Clones were sequenced by immunoSEQ multiplex PCR, and TCRdb holds only the in-frame ones, with some missing. The sample lists more than 9,000 clones; 90% to 95% were seen once. This CDR3 is 14 amino acids long. The germline gives CDR1 SQVTM, CDR2 ANQGSEA. The germline V and J ends were trimmed by 5 bases and 12 bases, with 23 bases remaining between them. The chain recombines TRBV29-1 with TRBJ2-1, with D perhaps matching TRBD2 (7 bases). The sequence was collected from a human donor in good health. Sequences were obtained from PBMCs. The CDR3 loop reads CSVQGQGAGVGQFF. CDR3 sequence (DNA): TGCAGCGTTCAGGGGCAAGGGGCGGGAGTCGGGCAGTTCTTC.